The 4 T cell receptor beta chains in this list originate from one sample, sequenced in a study of blood T cell repertoires in COVID-19 (TCRdb year 2020). Receptors were amplified or captured by the immunoSEQ multiplex PCR assay. TCRdb limited this immuneACCESS table to in-frame rearrangements with V and J called. A share of clones is missing; checked studies link under half to unresolved V genes, and the rest is unexplained. This sample gives 80,000 to 100,000 clones in total; approximately 80% of them show up just once. The biggest ten clones account for roughly 15% of the sample. The material sequenced was peripheral blood. The receptors shown here come from a human donor in a cohort sampled during active COVID-19.

This chain connects TRBV30 to TRBJ2-1; possible D gene TRBD2, 7 bases. Germline V gives CDR1 GTSNPN, CDR2 SVGIG (reference sequence). Trimming removed 1 base from V and 5 bases from J, with 24 bases in between. The length of the CDR3 is 18 residues. Here the CDR3 reads CAWSAPPRGGAPHNEQFF. CDR3 nucleotide sequence: TGTGCCTGGAGTGCTCCTCCAAGGGGGGGGGCACCCCACAATGAGCAGTTCTTC.

This chain connects TRBV11-2 to TRBJ2-3; D gene unclear. This CDR3 has 14 amino acids. V was trimmed by 3 bases and J by 0 bases, leaving 7 bases between them. Looked up from germline, CDR1 is SGHAT and CDR2 is FQNNGV. CDR3 bases: TGTGCCAGCAGCTTGTACAGAAGCACAGATACGCAGTATTTT. It specifies CASSLYRSTDTQYF.

This clone appeared a few times. The V gene is TRBV6-5, the J gene TRBJ1-2; D unresolved. Between the trimmed V and J ends, which lost 5 bases and 5 bases, there was a span of 15 bases. The CDR3 is 14 residues long. CDR1 and CDR2 from the germline V gene are MNHEY and SVGAGI. DNA for the CDR3: TGTGCCAGCAGTCCCCAGGCCGGAGGTTATGGCTACACCTTC. Its translation: CASSPQAGGYGYTF.

This chain uses TRBV7-9 with TRBJ2-6; maybe TRBD1 (6 bases). Trimming stripped 1 base from V and 4 bases from J, with 11 bases between. Looked up from germline, CDR1 is SEHNR and CDR2 is FQNEAQ (reference sequence). The CDR3 has 16 amino acids. For the CDR3, the DNA is TGTGCCAGCAGCTTAGACTCAGGGGCAGGGGCCAACGTCCTGACTTTC. Translated: CASSLDSGAGANVLTF.